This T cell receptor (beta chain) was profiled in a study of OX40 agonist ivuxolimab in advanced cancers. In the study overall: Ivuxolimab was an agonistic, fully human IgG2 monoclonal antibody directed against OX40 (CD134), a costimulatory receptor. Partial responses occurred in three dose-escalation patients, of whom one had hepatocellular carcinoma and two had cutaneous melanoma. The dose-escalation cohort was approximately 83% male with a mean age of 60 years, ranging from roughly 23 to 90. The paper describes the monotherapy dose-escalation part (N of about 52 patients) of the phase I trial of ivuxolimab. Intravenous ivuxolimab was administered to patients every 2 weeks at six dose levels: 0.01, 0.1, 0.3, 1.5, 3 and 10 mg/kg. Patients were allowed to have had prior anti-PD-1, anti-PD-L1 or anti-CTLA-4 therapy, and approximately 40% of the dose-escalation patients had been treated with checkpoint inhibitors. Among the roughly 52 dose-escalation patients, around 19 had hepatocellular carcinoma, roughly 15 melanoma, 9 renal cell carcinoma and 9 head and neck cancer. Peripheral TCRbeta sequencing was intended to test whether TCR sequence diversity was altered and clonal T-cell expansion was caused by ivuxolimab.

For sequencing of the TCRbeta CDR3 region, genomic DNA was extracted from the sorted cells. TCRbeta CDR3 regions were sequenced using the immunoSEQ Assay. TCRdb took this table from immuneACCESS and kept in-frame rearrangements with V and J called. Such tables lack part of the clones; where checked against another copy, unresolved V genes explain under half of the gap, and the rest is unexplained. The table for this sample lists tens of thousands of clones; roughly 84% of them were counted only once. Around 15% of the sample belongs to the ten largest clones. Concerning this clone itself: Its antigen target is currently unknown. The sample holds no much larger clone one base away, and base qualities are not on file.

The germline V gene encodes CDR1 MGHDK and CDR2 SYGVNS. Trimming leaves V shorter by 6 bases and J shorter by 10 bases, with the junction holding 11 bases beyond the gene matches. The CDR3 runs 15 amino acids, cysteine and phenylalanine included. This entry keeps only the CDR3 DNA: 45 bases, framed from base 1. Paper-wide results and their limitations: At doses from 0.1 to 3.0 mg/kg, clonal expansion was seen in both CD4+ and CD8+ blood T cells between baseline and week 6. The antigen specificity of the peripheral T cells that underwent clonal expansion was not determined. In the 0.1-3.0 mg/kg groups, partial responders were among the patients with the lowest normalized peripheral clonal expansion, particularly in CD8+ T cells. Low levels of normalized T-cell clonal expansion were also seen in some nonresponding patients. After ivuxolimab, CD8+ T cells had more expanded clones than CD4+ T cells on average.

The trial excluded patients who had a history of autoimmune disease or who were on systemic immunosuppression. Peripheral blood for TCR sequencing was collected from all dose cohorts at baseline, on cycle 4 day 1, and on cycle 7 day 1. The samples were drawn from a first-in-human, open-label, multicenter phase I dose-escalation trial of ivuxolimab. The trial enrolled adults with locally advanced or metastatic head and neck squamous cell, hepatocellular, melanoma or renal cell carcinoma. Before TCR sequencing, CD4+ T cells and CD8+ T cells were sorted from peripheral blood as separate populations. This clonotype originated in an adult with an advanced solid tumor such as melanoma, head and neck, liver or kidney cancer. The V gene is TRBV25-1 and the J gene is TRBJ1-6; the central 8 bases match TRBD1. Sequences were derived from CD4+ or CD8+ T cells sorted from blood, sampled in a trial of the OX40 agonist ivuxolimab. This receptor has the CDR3 CASSGSRQGKSPLHF. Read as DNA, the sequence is TGTGCCAGCAGCGGATCGAGACAGGGGAAATCACCCCTCCACTTT.